These T cell receptor beta chains were read from a single sample in a study of response to subunit inactivated influenza vaccine. Using its own MiXCR run on the RT-PCR reads, TCRdb lists one record per CDR3 protein. Of more than 550,000 distinct CDR3 sequences in the sample, approximately 10% were seen once. In addition, the sample was reused for a study of T cells expressing NK-cell markers.

The starting material was PBMCs from blood, obtained on the day of vaccination. The receptors originated from a man aged 45-60 years who received an inactivated influenza vaccine. The conserved cysteine and the conserved F or W are not part of the CDR3 here.

>TRBJ2-3|TRBV12-3/TRBV12-4
ASRSSDTDTQY
>TRBJ2-2|TRBV6-6
ASRGTGAGELF
>TRBJ2-1|TRBV21-1
ASSKEFWTSGRTGAYNEQF
>TRBJ1-5|TRBV12-3/TRBV12-4
ASKQGANQPQH
>TRBJ2-5|TRBV10-3
AISAQSGQGETQY
>TRBJ2-7|TRBV4-2
ASSQVGGTGSYEQY
>TRBJ2-5|TRBV27
ASSPTGRQETQY
>TRBJ1-2|TRBV12-3/TRBV12-4
ASNKGTAWGPLDGYT
>TRBJ2-7|TRBV7-2
ASSPVVLYEQY
>TRBJ2-2|TRBV12-3/TRBV12-4
ASSSWSQGDTGELF
>TRBJ2-7|TRBV28
ASSSTGFFDEQY
>TRBJ2-7|TRBV4-2
ASSQETSGSYEQY
>TRBJ1-1|TRBV29-1
GIGQGWTEAF
>TRBJ2-1|TRBV20-1
SARFGGANYNEQF
>TRBJ2-5|TRBV12-3/TRBV12-4
ASSLGLLAGLQETQY
>TRBJ2-7|TRBV7-6
ASSLGTGTGEQY
>TRBJ2-1|TRBV7-9
ASSYGRGGGRRGEQF
>TRBJ2-3|TRBV4-1
ASSQVATRTDTQY
>TRBJ2-5|TRBV2
ASSKTGASQETQY
>TRBJ1-1|TRBV4-3
ASSQDPTGMMTEAF
>TRBJ2-1|TRBV20-1
SASVGASSYNEQF
>TRBJ1-4|TRBV15
ATSRDPTGVNEKLF
>TRBJ2-5|TRBV12-3/TRBV12-4
ASSLSGKGETQY